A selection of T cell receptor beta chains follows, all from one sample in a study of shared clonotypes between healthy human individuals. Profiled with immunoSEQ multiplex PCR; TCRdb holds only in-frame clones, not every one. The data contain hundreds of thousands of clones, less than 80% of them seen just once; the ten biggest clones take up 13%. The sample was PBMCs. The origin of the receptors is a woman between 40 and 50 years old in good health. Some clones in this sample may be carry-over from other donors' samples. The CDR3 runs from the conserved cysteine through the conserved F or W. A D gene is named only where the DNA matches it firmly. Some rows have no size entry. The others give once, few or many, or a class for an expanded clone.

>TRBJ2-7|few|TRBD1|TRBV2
CASSDRVYEQYF
TGTGCCAGCAGCGACAGGGTGTACGAGCAGTACTTC
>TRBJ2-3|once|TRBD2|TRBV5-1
CASSSGLAGGRDTQYF
TGCGCCAGCAGCTCGGGACTAGCGGGAGGTAGAGATACGCAGTATTTT
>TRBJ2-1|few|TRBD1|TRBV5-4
CASSSGQYSYNEQFF
TGTGCCAGCAGCTCGGGACAGTATTCCTACAATGAGCAGTTCTTC
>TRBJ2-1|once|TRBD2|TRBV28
CASSRARRGTYNEQFF
TGTGCCAGCAGCCGGGCTCGGCGGGGGACCTACAATGAGCAGTTCTTC
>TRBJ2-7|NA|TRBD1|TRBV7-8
CASSTRTGRTTYEQYF
TGTGCCAGCAGCACTCGGACAGGTCGGACCACCTACGAGCAGTACTTC
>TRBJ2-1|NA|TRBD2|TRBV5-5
CASVSGLAELNEQFF
TGTGCCAGCGTTAGTGGACTAGCGGAACTCAATGAGCAGTTCTTC
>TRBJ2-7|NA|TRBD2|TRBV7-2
CASSPSSGGQYEQYF
TGTGCCAGCAGCCCAAGTAGCGGGGGGCAGTACGAGCAGTACTTC
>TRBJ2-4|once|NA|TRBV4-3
CASSQVTYGIQYF
TGCGCCAGCAGCCAAGTTACTTATGGCATTCAGTACTTC
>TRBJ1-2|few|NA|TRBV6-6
CASSPPGEIGGYTF
TGTGCCAGCAGTCCTCCAGGGGAAATTGGAGGCTACACCTTC
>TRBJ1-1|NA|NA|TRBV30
CAWSSLRNTEAFF
TGTGCCTGGAGTAGTCTGAGGAACACTGAAGCTTTCTTT
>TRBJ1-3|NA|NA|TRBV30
CAWSRYGGLSGNTIYF
TGTGCCTGGAGTAGGTACGGGGGGCTCTCTGGAAACACCATATATTTT
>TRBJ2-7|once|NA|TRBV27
CASSPGASYEQYF
TGTGCCAGCAGTCCCGGGGCCTCCTACGAGCAGTACTTC
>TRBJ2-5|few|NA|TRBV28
CASSPIGAGPQETQYF
TGTGCCAGCAGCCCGATCGGGGCGGGCCCACAAGAGACCCAGTACTTC
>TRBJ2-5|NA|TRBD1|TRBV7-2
CASSSGQGNQETQYF
TGTGCCAGCAGCTCGGGACAGGGGAACCAAGAGACCCAGTACTTC
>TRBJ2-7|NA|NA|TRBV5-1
CASSPGQQLSYEQYF
TGCGCCAGCAGCCCCGGACAGCAGCTTTCCTACGAGCAGTACTTC
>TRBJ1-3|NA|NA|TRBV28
CASHIPGVSGNTIYF
TGTGCCAGCCACATTCCAGGCGTCTCTGGAAACACCATATATTTT
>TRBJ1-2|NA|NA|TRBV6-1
CASTERGPALRNYGYTF
TGTGCCAGCACTGAGAGGGGCCCAGCTCTACGTAACTATGGCTACACCTTC
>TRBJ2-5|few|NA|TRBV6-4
CASSESGGGLETQYF
TGTGCCAGCAGTGAGAGCGGCGGAGGTTTAGAGACCCAGTACTTC
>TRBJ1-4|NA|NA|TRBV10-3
CAISESIEGQREKLFF
TGTGCCATCAGTGAGTCGATAGAGGGGCAGCGAGAAAAACTGTTTTTT
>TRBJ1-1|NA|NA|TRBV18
CASSLTGTAFF
TGTGCCAGCTCACTCACAGGGACGGCTTTCTTT
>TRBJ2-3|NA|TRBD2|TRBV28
CASSTRTSGYTDTQYF
TGTGCCAGCAGTACTCGGACTAGCGGATACACAGATACGCAGTATTTT
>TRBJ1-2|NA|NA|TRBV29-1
CSVEDPFVQGSNYGYTF
TGCAGCGTTGAAGATCCTTTCGTCCAGGGGTCTAACTATGGCTACACCTTC
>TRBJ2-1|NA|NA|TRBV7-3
CASSLSPSSYNEQFF
TGTGCCAGCAGCTTAAGTCCCAGCTCCTACAATGAGCAGTTCTTC
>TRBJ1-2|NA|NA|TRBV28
CASSKRGRYYGYTF
TGTGCCAGCAGTAAAAGGGGACGATACTATGGCTACACCTTC
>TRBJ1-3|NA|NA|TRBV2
CASSSARRANTIYF
TGTGCCAGCAGTTCAGCCCGCAGGGCCAACACCATATATTTT
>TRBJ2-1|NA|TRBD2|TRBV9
CASSLAGAYNEQFF
TGTGCCAGCAGTCTAGCGGGAGCTTACAATGAGCAGTTCTTC
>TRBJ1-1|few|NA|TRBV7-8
CAVERTASNTEAFF
TGTGCCGTCGAAAGGACAGCTTCGAACACTGAAGCTTTCTTT
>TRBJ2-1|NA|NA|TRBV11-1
CASSLPGGHGLLNEQFF
TGTGCCAGCAGCTTACCCGGCGGACATGGTCTCTTGAATGAGCAGTTCTTC
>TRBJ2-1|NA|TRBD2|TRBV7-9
CASSPRGGSRYNEQFF
TGTGCCAGCAGCCCCCGGGGGGGATCTCGGTACAATGAGCAGTTCTTC
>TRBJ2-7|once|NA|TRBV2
CASSEGVGRGPIYEQYF
TGTGCCAGCAGTGAAGGGGTGGGACGGGGGCCGATCTACGAGCAGTACTTC
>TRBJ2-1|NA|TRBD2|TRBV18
CASSSGLAGYNEQFF
TGTGCCAGCTCGTCGGGACTAGCGGGCTACAATGAGCAGTTCTTC
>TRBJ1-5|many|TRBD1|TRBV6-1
CASRLPGQVNQPQHF
TGTGCCAGCCGGCTTCCGGGACAGGTCAATCAGCCCCAGCATTTT
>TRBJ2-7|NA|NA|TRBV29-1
CSVVSLGDEQYF
TGCAGCGTTGTTTCCCTGGGGGACGAGCAGTACTTC
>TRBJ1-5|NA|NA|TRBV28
CASSFWLTGLSQPQHF
TGTGCCAGCAGTTTTTGGCTCACCGGATTGTCCCAGCCCCAGCATTTT
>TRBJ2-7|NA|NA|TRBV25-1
CASSYTGTYEQYF
TGTGCCAGCAGTTATACAGGAACCTACGAGCAGTACTTC
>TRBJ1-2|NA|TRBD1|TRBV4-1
CASSQEDRAFHGYTF
TGCGCCAGCAGCCAAGAGGACAGGGCCTTCCATGGCTACACCTTC
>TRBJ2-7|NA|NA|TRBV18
CASSPVAGGPYEQYF
TGTGCCAGCTCACCAGTCGCCGGAGGACCCTACGAGCAGTACTTC
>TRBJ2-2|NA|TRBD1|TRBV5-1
CASSSQPGQGAGELFF
TGCGCCAGCAGCTCTCAACCGGGACAGGGGGCCGGGGAGCTGTTTTTT
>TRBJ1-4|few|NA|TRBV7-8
CASSGRNEKLFF
TGTGCCAGCAGCGGACGAAATGAAAAACTGTTTTTT
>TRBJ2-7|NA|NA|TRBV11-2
CASSLGGASGLREQYF
TGTGCCAGCAGCTTAGGGGGGGCTAGCGGCTTAAGGGAGCAGTACTTC
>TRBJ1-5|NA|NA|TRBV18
CASSPLGRFDQPQHF
TGTGCCAGCTCACCACTTGGCAGGTTCGATCAGCCCCAGCATTTT
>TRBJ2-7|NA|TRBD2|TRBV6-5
CASRNGLGSREQYF
TGTGCCAGCAGGAATGGACTAGGGAGTAGGGAGCAGTACTTC
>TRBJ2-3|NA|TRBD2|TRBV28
CASSLLGASGPPDTQYF
TGTGCCAGCAGTTTGCTCGGGGCTAGCGGGCCTCCAGATACGCAGTATTTT
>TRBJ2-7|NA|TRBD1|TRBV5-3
CASSPGTGLEQYF
TGTGCCAGCAGCCCCGGGACAGGGCTCGAGCAGTACTTC
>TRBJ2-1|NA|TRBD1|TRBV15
CATTRDRGPNEQFF
TGTGCCACCACCCGGGACAGGGGCCCCAATGAGCAGTTCTTC
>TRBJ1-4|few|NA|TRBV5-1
CASSLDATNEKLFF
TGCGCCAGCAGCTTAGACGCAACTAATGAAAAACTGTTTTTT
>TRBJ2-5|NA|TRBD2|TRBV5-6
CASSREGFGETQYF
TGTGCCAGCAGCAGGGAGGGGTTTGGGGAGACCCAGTACTTC
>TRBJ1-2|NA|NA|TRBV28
CASSLQGYGYTF
TGTGCCAGCAGCCTACAGGGATATGGCTACACCTTC
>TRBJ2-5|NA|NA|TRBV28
CASGKGGAESQETQYF
TGTGCCAGCGGGAAAGGGGGAGCGGAGAGTCAAGAGACCCAGTACTTC
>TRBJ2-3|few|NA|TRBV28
CASTPAGFRGNTDTQYF
TGTGCCAGCACCCCCGCGGGCTTCAGGGGAAACACAGATACGCAGTATTTT